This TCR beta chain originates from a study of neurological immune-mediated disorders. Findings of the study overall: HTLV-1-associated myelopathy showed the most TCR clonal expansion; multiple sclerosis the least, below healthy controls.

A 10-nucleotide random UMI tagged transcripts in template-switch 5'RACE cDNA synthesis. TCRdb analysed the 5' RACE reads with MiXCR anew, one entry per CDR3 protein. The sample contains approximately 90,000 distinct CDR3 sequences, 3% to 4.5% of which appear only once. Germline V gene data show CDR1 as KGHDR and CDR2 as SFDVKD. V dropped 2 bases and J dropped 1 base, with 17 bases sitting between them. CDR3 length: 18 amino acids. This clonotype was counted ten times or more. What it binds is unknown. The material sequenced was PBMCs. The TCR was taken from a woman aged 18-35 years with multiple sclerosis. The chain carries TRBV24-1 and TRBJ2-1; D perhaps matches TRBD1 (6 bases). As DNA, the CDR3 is TGTGCCACCAGTGATTCCGTCACAGGGTCCGTATCCTACAATGAGCAGTTCTTC. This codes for CATSDSVTGSVSYNEQFF.